This T cell receptor beta chain was sequenced for a study of blood T cell repertoires in COVID-19. Overall study context: From the United States, Italy and Spain came samples of acute and convalescent COVID-19.

In the original processing: Nucleated cell number was recorded as an estimate derived from reference gene primer amplification. Using immunoSEQ multiplex PCR, the repertoire was profiled, and TCRdb retains in-frame clones only, with some absent. V, J and clone size derive from that table, while D and trimming were established from the DNA sequence. The sample records 180,000 or so clones, over 75% being singletons. This clone showed up just once. Researchers sorted participants into cohorts using their self-reported clinical history. The CDR3 sequence is 12 residues long. V lost 3 bases to trimming and J lost 4 bases, with 6 bases between them. From germline, CDR1 is SGHNT and CDR2 YENEEA.

The J gene is TRBJ1-1, the V gene TRBV11-3; D uncertain. Sample: PBMCs or T cells enriched from blood (not recorded which). The sequence came from a human donor with acute COVID-19. The donor label of this sample is uncertain. For the CDR3, the DNA is TGTGCCAGCAGCTTGAGAGGCACTGAAGCTTTCTTT. Translation: CASSLRGTEAFF.